These 24 T cell receptor beta chains were all obtained from the same sample, sequenced in a study of blood T cell repertoires in COVID-19. This table comes from immunoSEQ multiplex PCR, and its TCRdb copy is limited to in-frame clones, with some not included. The data contain 110,000 to 150,000 clones, 80% of them singletons. Sample: peripheral blood. The source is a man between 65 and 85 years old who had recovered from COVID-19.

The CDR3, as DNA: TGTGCCAGTAACGGAGGGTGGCAAACAAATCAGCCCCAGCATTTT. This gives the protein CASNGGWQTNQPQHF. The chain has TRBV19 and TRBJ1-5; D unclear. The ends were cut back, 7 bases at V and 4 bases at J, with 17 bases in the middle. The germline V gene encodes CDR1 LNHDA and CDR2 SQIVND (reference sequence). The CDR3 runs to 15 residues.

This clone was observed a single time. The genes are TRBV5-8 and TRBJ1-2, with 10 bases that match TRBD1. After removal of 3 bases from V and 5 bases from J, the junction contained 7 bases not matched to a gene. The germline gives CDR1 SGHTS, CDR2 YDEGEE. This CDR3 spans 15 amino acids. The CDR3 DNA is TGTGCCAGCAGCTCGCGACAGGGGGCATATTATGGCTACACCTTC. It is translated as CASSSRQGAYYGYTF. Using reference TRBV5-8 and TRBJ1-2 for the parts outside the CDR3, the full variable domain is EAGVTQSPTHLIKTRGQQATLRCSPISGHTSVYWYQQALGLGLQFLLWYDEGEERNRGNFPPRFSGRQFPNYSSELNVNALELEDSALYLCASSSRQGAYYGYTFGSGTRLTVV.

The CDR3 reads CASRTGLAGGPTGELFF. The CDR3 bases are TGTGCCAGTAGGACCGGACTAGCGGGAGGGCCCACCGGGGAGCTGTTTTTT. The chain uses TRBV19 and TRBJ2-2, with TRBD2 matching 15 bases. The length of the CDR3 is 17 residues. Germline CDR1 is LNHDA and CDR2 is SQIVND (reference sequence). The junction had 6 bases not matched to a gene; V was cut back by 6 bases and J by 4 bases.

This chain links TRBV28 with TRBJ2-2; D is possibly TRBD1 (6 bases). Germline lookup yields CDR1 MDHEN and CDR2 SYDVKM. The CDR3 consists of 14 residues. Trimming left V 6 bases short and J 1 base short, with 9 bases between. The CDR3 loop is CASRQTGNTGELFF. DNA of the CDR3: TGTGCCAGCAGACAGACAGGGAACACCGGGGAGCTGTTTTTT.

The V and J genes are TRBV16 and TRBJ2-1; unclear D gene. V was shortened by 8 bases and J by 2 bases, with 16 bases between the two germline ends. Germline CDR1 and CDR2: KGHSY and FQNENV. This CDR3 is built from 15 residues. CDR3 in amino acids: CASSMAGFTYNEQFF. Here the CDR3 DNA reads TGTGCCAGCTCCATGGCAGGCTTCACCTACAATGAGCAGTTCTTC.

V usage is TRBV19 and J usage is TRBJ2-2, with TRBD1 matching 8 bases. Germline CDR1 is LNHDA and CDR2 is SQIVND (reference sequence). With 7 bases clipped from V and 5 bases from J, the junction kept 6 bases outside the gene matches. The CDR3 loop spans 14 amino acids. The DNA for the CDR3 is TGTGCCAGTAATCAGGGGGCCGGGACCGGGGAGCTGTTTTTT. It codes for CASNQGAGTGELFF.

The V and J genes are TRBV6-1 and TRBJ1-1; tentatively, D is TRBD1 (6 bases). Germline V lookup: CDR1 MNHNS, CDR2 SASEGT. The V gene lost 2 bases and the J gene lost 4 bases, with 11 bases spanning the gap. This CDR3 region has 14 residues. The CDR3, as DNA: TGTGCCAGCAGTGAATATAGAGGGGGCACTGAAGCTTTCTTT. Amino acid sequence: CASSEYRGGTEAFF.

The rearrangement links TRBV12-5 to TRBJ1-1; D unresolved. The CDR3 has 13 amino acids. Trimming took 7 bases from V and 2 from J, leaving 11 bases between them. The germline V gene has CDR1 LGHNT and CDR2 FRNRAP. The CDR3: CASVETANTEAFF. Here the CDR3 DNA reads TGTGCTAGTGTGGAGACGGCTAACACTGAAGCTTTCTTT. The full variable domain, its missing parts supplied by reference TRBV12-5 and TRBJ1-1, is DARVTQTPRHKVTEMGQEVTMRCQPILGHNTVFWYRQTMMQGLELLAYFRNRAPLDDSGMPKDRFSAEMPDATLATLKIQPSEPRDSAVYFCASVETANTEAFFGQGTRLTVV.

This chain connects TRBV15 to TRBJ2-3; D gene ambiguous. CDR3 length equals 14 residues. V gave up 3 bases and J gave up 3 bases, with 10 bases separating them. Looked up from germline, CDR1 is LNHNV and CDR2 is YYDKDF (reference sequence). The CDR3 DNA reads as TGTGCCACCAGCAGGCCGGGTCGGACAGATACGCAGTATTTT. Its protein is CATSRPGRTDTQYF.

This clone was detected a few times. The chain employs TRBV19 and TRBJ1-2, with unresolved D. CDR1 LNHDA and CDR2 SQIVND come from the germline V gene (reference sequence). The CDR3 is made up of 13 amino acids. The V and J ends lost 4 bases and 5 bases respectively, with 11 bases between them. CDR3 bases: TGTGCCAGTAGTAGGACTCAACTATATGGCTACACCTTC. As protein: CASSRTQLYGYTF.

The chain is built from TRBV30 and TRBJ2-7; possibly TRBD1 for D (7 bases). V was pared by 2 bases and J by 4 bases, with 12 bases between. The CDR3 runs to 13 residues. The germline V gene has CDR1 GTSNPN and CDR2 SVGIG (reference sequence). The CDR3 reads CAWSPRGTYEQYF. CDR3 coding DNA: TGTGCCTGGAGTCCCAGGGGGACTTACGAGCAGTACTTC.

The CDR3 here is CASTGKDEQYF. CDR3 DNA sequence: TGTGCCAGCACAGGGAAGGACGAGCAGTACTTC. The chain joins TRBV12-3 or TRBV12-4 to TRBJ2-7, with D perhaps TRBD1 (5 bases). The CDR3 is 11 amino acids. Trimming removed 7 bases from V and 5 bases from J, with 9 bases in between.

The V gene is TRBV7-3, the J gene TRBJ1-2; D may be TRBD1 (6 bases). V was shortened by 1 base and J by 7 bases, with 10 bases between the two germline ends. CDR1 and CDR2 from the germline V gene are SGHTA and FQGTGA. This CDR3 is built from 13 residues. As DNA, the CDR3 is TGTGCCAGCAGCTTAAGCGGCAGGGGTGGCTACACCTTC. Protein sequence: CASSLSGRGGYTF.

V is TRBV5-1 and J is TRBJ1-6; D is unresolved. The CDR3 extends over 15 amino acids. V lost 0 bases, J lost 5 bases, and 9 bases lay in between. Germline V lookup: CDR1 SGHRS, CDR2 YFSETQ. CDR3 sequence: CASSLALLDNSPLHF. CDR3 nucleotides: TGCGCCAGCAGCTTGGCCCTATTAGATAATTCACCCCTCCACTTT.

The genes are TRBV27 and TRBJ2-2, with 7 bases lining up with TRBD2. The CDR3 covers 15 residues. The V and J ends lost 3 bases and 1 base, in that order; junction bases with no gene match: 2. Per the germline V gene, CDR1 is MNHEY and CDR2 is SMNVEV (reference sequence). The chain's CDR3 is CASSFGGRNTGELFF. CDR3 sequence (DNA): TGTGCCAGCAGTTTTGGCGGGAGGAACACCGGGGAGCTGTTTTTT.

The J gene is TRBJ2-7, the V gene TRBV19; the match to TRBD1 covers 11 bases. Germline loops: CDR1 LNHDA, CDR2 SQIVND (reference sequence). CDR3 length: 13 amino acids. V dropped 9 bases and J dropped 1; count of bases not matched to a gene: 2. CDR3 in amino acids: CASRDRGSYEQYF. Written as DNA, the CDR3 is TGTGCCAGCCGGGACAGGGGGTCCTACGAGCAGTACTTC.

V and J are TRBV5-4 and TRBJ2-2; 9 bases match TRBD1. The trim removed 4 bases at V and 0 bases at J, leaving 4 bases unmatched. Per germline, CDR1 SGHNT and CDR2 YYREEE (reference sequence). CDR3 size: 16 residues. The CDR3 DNA is TGTGCCAGCAGCCCAAGACAGGGGGCGAACACCGGGGAGCTGTTTTTT. Translating gives CASSPRQGANTGELFF.

The chain employs TRBV19 and TRBJ1-4; 7 bases map to TRBD1. This CDR3 is built from 15 residues. CDR1 and CDR2 (germline): LNHDA, SQIVND (reference sequence). V dropped 8 bases and J dropped 4; count of bases not matched to a gene: 10. The CDR3 protein is CASVGQAGINEKLFF. The CDR3 DNA reads as TGTGCCAGTGTTGGACAGGCCGGCATTAATGAAAAACTGTTTTTT.

This clone occurred once. The CDR3 region has the DNA TGTGCCAGCAGCTTGGTACACACCACCGGGGAGCTGTTTTTT. This gives the protein CASSLVHTTGELFF. This chain links TRBV5-4 with TRBJ2-2; no firm D call. Germline-derived CDR1 and CDR2 are SGHNT and YYREEE (reference sequence). Trimming took off 0 bases at V and 4 bases at J, with 7 bases between the two ends. This CDR3 is 14 amino acids long.

The chain is built from TRBV16 and TRBJ1-1; tentative D call: TRBD1 (5 bases). The germline CDR1 and CDR2 sequences are KGHSY and FQNENV. The CDR3 length is 14 residues. The ends were cut back, 0 bases at V and 5 bases at J, with 10 bases in the middle. CDR3 DNA sequence: TGTGCCAGCAGCCAATCACGGACAACGACTGAAGCTTTCTTT. It yields the protein CASSQSRTTTEAFF.

J is TRBJ2-3 and V is TRBV9, with 8 bases that match TRBD2. CDR3 size: 14 residues. The V and J ends lost 3 bases and 3 bases, in that order; junction bases with no gene match: 3. CDR1 SGDLS and CDR2 YYNGEE come from the germline V gene. CDR3 residues: CASSGGTRTDTQYF. CDR3 nucleotides: TGTGCCAGCAGCGGCGGGACTAGGACAGATACGCAGTATTTT.

V is TRBV29-1 and J is TRBJ1-1; 11 bases match TRBD1. V lost 7 bases to trimming and J lost 0 bases; unmatched junction nucleotides: 4. The length of the CDR3 is 14 residues. Germline CDR1 and CDR2: SQVTM and ANQGSEA. CDR3 nucleotide sequence: TGCAGCGGAAGGACAGGGGGCATGAACACTGAAGCTTTCTTT. Its protein product is CSGRTGGMNTEAFF.

This clone has a handful of counts. V usage is TRBV12-2 and J usage is TRBJ2-2; TRBD2 is the table's D call, not checked against the DNA. TRBV12-2 is given as a pseudogene. The CDR3 has 13 residues. Here the CDR3 DNA reads TGTGCAAGTGGAGGAGGGCCCCCCGGGGAGCTGTTTTTT. Translation: CASGGGPPGELFF.

The gene calls are TRBV7-9 and TRBJ1-3; D remains unclear. Trimming pared 5 bases from V and 0 bases from J, leaving 11 bases between. Germline V gives CDR1 SEHNR, CDR2 FQNEAQ (reference sequence). CDR3 length: 15 amino acids. This chain's CDR3 is CASSPGAGSGNTIYF. The CDR3 DNA follows: TGTGCCAGCAGCCCAGGTGCTGGCTCTGGAAACACCATATATTTT.